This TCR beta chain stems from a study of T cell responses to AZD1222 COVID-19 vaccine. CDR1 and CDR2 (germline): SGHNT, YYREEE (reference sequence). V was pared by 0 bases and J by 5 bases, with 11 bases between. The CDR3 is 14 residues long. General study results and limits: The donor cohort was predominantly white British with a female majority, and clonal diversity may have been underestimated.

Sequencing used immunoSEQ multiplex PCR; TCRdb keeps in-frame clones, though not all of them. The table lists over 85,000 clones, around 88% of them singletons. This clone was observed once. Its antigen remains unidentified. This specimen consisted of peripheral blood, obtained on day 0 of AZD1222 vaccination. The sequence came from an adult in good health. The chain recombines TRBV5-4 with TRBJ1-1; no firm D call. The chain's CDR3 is CASSLGSRDTEAFF. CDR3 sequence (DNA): TGTGCCAGCAGCTTGGGTAGCCGGGATACTGAAGCTTTCTTT.